A selection of T cell receptor beta chains follows, all from one sample in a study of blood T cell repertoires in COVID-19. Generated by immunoSEQ multiplex PCR, the TCRdb table keeps only in-frame clones and is missing some. Counted here are approximately 300,000 clones, around 87% occurring once; the ten biggest clones make up 5.3%. The sequenced sample consisted of PBMCs or T cells enriched from blood (not recorded which). Every receptor here comes from a woman in her 30s who had recovered from COVID-19. Both conserved end residues are part of each CDR3. Fields, in order: J gene, V gene, clone size, D gene, CDR3 protein, CDR3 DNA. The D gene is left open where the match is weak. Clone size is given for some rows only: seen once, a few or many times, or a class if the clone is expanded.

TRBJ1-1 | TRBV7-9 | - | - | CASSLLGGNTEAFF | TGTGCCAGCAGCTTACTAGGGGGTAACACTGAAGCTTTCTTT
TRBJ1-1 | TRBV6-1 | - | - | CASSEDRNTEAFF | TGTGCCAGCAGTGAAGACAGGAACACTGAAGCTTTCTTT
TRBJ2-2 | TRBV4-1 | - | TRBD1 | CASSQSGTGPTGELFF | TGCGCCAGCAGCCAAAGTGGGACAGGGCCCACCGGGGAGCTGTTTTTT
TRBJ1-2 | TRBV5-1 | - | - | CASSPREGSYGYTF | TGCGCCAGCAGCCCCAGGGAGGGGAGCTATGGCTACACCTTC
TRBJ1-5 | TRBV4-1 | once | TRBD1 | CASSRDRASNQPQHF | TGCGCCAGCAGCCGGGACAGGGCTAGCAATCAGCCCCAGCATTTT
TRBJ2-5 | TRBV15 | - | TRBD2 | CATSARGGETQYF | TGTGCCACCAGCGCCCGGGGGGGAGAGACCCAGTACTTC
TRBJ2-5 | TRBV5-4 | - | - | CASSLVGQPQETQYF | TGTGCCAGCAGCTTAGTTGGACAGCCTCAAGAGACCCAGTACTTC
TRBJ1-3 | TRBV28 | - | TRBD1 | CATGQGGFSGNTIYF | TGTGCCACAGGACAGGGGGGATTCTCTGGAAACACCATATATTTT
TRBJ1-4 | TRBV18 | - | TRBD1 | CASSPLSGTANEKLFF | TGTGCCAGCTCACCTCTTTCCGGGACAGCGAATGAAAAACTGTTTTTT
TRBJ1-2 | TRBV2 | - | - | CASRLEEGGGGYTF | TGTGCCAGCAGACTCGAGGAGGGTGGCGGTGGCTACACCTTC
TRBJ1-4 | TRBV5-6 | - | TRBD1 | CASSSQPSDRANEKLFF | TGTGCCAGCAGCTCCCAACCCTCGGACAGGGCTAATGAAAAACTGTTTTTT
TRBJ1-2 | TRBV4-1 | - | TRBD1 | CASSQPIQGSNYGYTF | TGCGCCAGCAGCCAGCCCATACAGGGGAGCAACTATGGCTACACCTTC
TRBJ1-3 | TRBV10-3 | - | TRBD1 | CAISRDRTGNTIYF | TGTGCCATCAGTCGGGACAGAACTGGAAACACCATATATTTT
TRBJ1-5 | TRBV18 | - | TRBD1 | CASSPLGTDQPQHF | TGTGCCAGCTCACCACTCGGGACAGATCAGCCCCAGCATTTT
TRBJ1-5 | TRBV6-1 | - | - | CASSEGRDQPQHF | TGTGCCAGCAGTGAAGGGAGGGATCAGCCCCAGCATTTT
TRBJ1-4 | TRBV5-1 | - | TRBD1 | CASSQGAIGNVQREKLFF | TGCGCCAGCAGTCAGGGGGCGATCGGGAATGTGCAACGTGAAAAACTGTTTTTT
TRBJ1-1 | TRBV9 | - | - | CASSPSLGADPEAFF | TGTGCCAGCAGCCCCAGCTTAGGGGCGGACCCTGAAGCTTTCTTT